What follows is one T cell receptor beta chain and its context. The data derive from a study of OX40 agonist ivuxolimab in advanced cancers. Turning to the study itself: Intravenous ivuxolimab at 0.01 to 10 mg/kg was given to patients every 2 weeks. Three patients had partial responses: one hepatocellular carcinoma, two cutaneous melanoma.

Profiled with immunoSEQ multiplex PCR; TCRdb holds only in-frame clones, not every one. The sample lists tens of thousands of clones, over 85% occurring once. This CDR3 spans 14 amino acids. Germline V gene data show CDR1 as SGHNT and CDR2 as YYREEE (reference sequence). V lost 5 bases and J 3 bases, leaving 13 bases between the germline ends. Sequencing was performed on CD4+ or CD8+ T cells sorted from blood, taken in a trial of the OX40 agonist ivuxolimab. This receptor was obtained from an adult with an advanced solid tumor such as melanoma, head and neck, liver or kidney cancer. V is TRBV5-4 and J is TRBJ2-3; no firm D call. The CDR3 region is CASSYTDETDTQYF. In DNA form, the CDR3 reads TGTGCCAGCAGTTATACAGATGAGACAGATACGCAGTATTTT.